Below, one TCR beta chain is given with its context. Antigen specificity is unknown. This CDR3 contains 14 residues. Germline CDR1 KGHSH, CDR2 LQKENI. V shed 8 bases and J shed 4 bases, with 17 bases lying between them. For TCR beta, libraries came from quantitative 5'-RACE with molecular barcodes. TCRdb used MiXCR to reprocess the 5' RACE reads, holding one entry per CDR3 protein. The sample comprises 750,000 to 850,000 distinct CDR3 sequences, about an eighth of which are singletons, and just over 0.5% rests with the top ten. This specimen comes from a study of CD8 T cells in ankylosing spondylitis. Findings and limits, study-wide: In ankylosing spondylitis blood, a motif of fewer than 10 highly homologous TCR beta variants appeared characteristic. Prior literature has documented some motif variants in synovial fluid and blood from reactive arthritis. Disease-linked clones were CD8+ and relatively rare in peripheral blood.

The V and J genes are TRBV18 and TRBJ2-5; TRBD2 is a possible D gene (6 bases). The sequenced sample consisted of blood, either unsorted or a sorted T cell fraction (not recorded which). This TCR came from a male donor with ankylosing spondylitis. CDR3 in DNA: TGTGCCAGCACACTGACAGTGGGGGGAGAGACCCAGTACTTC. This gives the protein CASTLTVGGETQYF.